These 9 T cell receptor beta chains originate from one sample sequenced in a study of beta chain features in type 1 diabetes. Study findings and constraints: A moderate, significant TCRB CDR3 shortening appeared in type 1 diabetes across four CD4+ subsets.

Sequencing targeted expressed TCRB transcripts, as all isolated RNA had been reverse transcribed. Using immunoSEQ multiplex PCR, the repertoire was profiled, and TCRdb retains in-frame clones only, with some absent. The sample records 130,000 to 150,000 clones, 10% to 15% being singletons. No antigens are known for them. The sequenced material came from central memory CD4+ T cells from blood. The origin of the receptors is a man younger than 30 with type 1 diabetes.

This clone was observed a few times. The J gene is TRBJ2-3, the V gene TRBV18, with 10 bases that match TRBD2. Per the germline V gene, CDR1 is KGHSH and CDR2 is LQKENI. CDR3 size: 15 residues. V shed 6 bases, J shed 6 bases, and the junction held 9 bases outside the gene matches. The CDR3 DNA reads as TGTGCCAGCTCCCACTCTAGCGGGGGCGCGGATACGCAGTATTTT. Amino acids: CASSHSSGGADTQYF.

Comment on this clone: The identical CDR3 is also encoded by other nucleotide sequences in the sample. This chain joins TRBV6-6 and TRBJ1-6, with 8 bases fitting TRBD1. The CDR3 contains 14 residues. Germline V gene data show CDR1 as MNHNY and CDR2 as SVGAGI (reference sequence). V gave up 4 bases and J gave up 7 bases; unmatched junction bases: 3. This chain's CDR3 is CASSSTGDNSPLHF. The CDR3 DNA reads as TGTGCCAGCAGTTCGACAGGGGACAATTCACCCCTCCACTTT.

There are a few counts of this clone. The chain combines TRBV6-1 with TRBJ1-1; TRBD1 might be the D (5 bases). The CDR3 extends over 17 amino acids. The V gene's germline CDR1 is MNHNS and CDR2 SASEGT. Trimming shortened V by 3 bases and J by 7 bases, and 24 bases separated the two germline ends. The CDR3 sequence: CASSDPRVYTTRGEAFF. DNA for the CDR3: TGTGCCAGCAGTGATCCCAGAGTCTACACCACAAGGGGTGAAGCTTTCTTT.

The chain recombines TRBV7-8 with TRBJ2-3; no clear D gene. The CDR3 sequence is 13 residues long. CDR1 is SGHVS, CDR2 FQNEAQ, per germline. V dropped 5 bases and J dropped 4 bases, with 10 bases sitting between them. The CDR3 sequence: CASSPLSADTQYF. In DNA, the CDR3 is TGTGCCAGCAGCCCATTGAGTGCAGATACGCAGTATTTT.

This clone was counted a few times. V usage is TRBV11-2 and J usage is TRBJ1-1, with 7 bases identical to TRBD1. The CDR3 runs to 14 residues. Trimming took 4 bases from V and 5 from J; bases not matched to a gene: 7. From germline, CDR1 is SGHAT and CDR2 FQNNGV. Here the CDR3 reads CASSSGLQGTEAFF. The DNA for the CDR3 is TGTGCCAGCAGCTCGGGCTTACAGGGGACTGAAGCTTTCTTT.

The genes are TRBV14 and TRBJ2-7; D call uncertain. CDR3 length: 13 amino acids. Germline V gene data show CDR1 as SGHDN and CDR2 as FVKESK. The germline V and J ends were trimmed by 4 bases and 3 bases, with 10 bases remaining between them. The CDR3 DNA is TGTGCCAGCAGCCCCCTGGGTGGCTACGAGCAGTACTTC. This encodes CASSPLGGYEQYF.

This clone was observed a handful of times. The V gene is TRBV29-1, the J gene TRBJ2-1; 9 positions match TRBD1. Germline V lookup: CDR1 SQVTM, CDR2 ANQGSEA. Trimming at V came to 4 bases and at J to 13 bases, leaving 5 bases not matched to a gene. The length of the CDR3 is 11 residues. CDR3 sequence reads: CSVGDRALQFF. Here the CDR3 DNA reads TGCAGCGTTGGGGACAGGGCACTACAGTTCTTC.

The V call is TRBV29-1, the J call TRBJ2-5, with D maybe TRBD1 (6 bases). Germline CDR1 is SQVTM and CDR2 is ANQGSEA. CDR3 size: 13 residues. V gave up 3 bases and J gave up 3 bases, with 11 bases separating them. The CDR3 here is CSVDTGREETQYF. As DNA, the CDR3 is TGCAGCGTTGATACAGGGAGAGAAGAGACCCAGTACTTC.

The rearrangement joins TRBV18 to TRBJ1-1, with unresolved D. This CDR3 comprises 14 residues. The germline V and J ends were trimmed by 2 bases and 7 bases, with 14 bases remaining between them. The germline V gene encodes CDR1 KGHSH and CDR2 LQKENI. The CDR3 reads CASSPGSGDGEAFF. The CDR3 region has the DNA TGTGCCAGCTCACCAGGGTCCGGGGATGGTGAAGCTTTCTTT.